These T cell receptor beta chains were read from a single sample in a study of a mutant IDH1 vaccine in newly diagnosed glioma. The assay was immunoSEQ multiplex PCR, and TCRdb's table has in-frame clones only and misses some. The data hold about 44,000 clones, with approximately 90% observed a single time. Their antigen targets remain unknown. Specimen: PBMCs, collected from a glioma patient whose treatment included an IDH1 peptide vaccine. Every receptor here comes from a man over 45 with glioma. The CDR3 runs from the conserved cysteine through the conserved F or W. The D gene is left open where the match is weak. Where a row states a size, it is once, few, many or the class of an expanded clone; other rows omit it.

TRBJ2-7 | once | TRBV4-3 | TRBD1 | CASSQQARGQSIYEQYF | TGCGCCAGCAGCCAACAGGCTAGGGGACAGTCGATCTACGAGCAGTACTTC
TRBJ2-3 | - | TRBV27 | - | CASSFGITDTQYF | TGTGCCAGCAGTTTCGGGATCACAGATACGCAGTATTTT
TRBJ2-3 | - | TRBV5-1 | TRBD1 | CASSLVGAGQGRTDTQYF | TGCGCCAGCAGCTTGGTCGGAGCGGGACAGGGGCGCACAGATACGCAGTATTTT
TRBJ1-1 | - | TRBV27 | TRBD1 | CASASGTGGLNTEAFF | TGTGCCAGCGCGTCCGGGACAGGGGGTTTGAACACTGAAGCTTTCTTT
TRBJ1-3 | - | TRBV7-9 | - | CASSFGGAEITIYF | TGTGCCAGCAGCTTCGGGGGCGCGGAGATTACCATATATTTT
TRBJ1-1 | - | TRBV7-9 | - | CASRPGGNTEAFF | TGTGCCAGCAGACCGGGGGGGAACACTGAAGCTTTCTTT
TRBJ2-3 | - | TRBV27 | TRBD2 | CASSFLSGSTSDTQYF | TGTGCCAGCAGTTTCCTAAGCGGGAGTACCTCAGATACGCAGTATTTT
TRBJ2-7 | - | TRBV4-3 | - | CASSQANSFSYEQYF | TGCGCCAGCAGCCAAGCAAATAGCTTTTCCTACGAGCAGTACTTC
TRBJ1-5 | few | TRBV19 | - | CASSPNGKGLSNQPQHF | TGTGCCAGTAGTCCCAACGGGAAGGGCCTTAGCAATCAGCCCCAGCATTTT
TRBJ2-6 | - | TRBV13 | TRBD2 | CASSHDVGGGSGANVLTF | TGTGCCAGCAGCCACGACGTGGGGGGGGGCTCTGGGGCCAACGTCCTGACTTTC
TRBJ2-7 | - | TRBV6-6 | - | CASSYHIAREQYF | TGTGCCAGCAGTTACCATATCGCTAGGGAGCAGTACTTC
TRBJ2-1 | few | TRBV4-1 | - | CASSRTQQGNEQFF | TGCGCCAGCAGCCGCACCCAACAGGGAAATGAGCAGTTCTTC
TRBJ1-2 | - | TRBV7-2 | - | CASSLLPRAADSYGYTF | TGTGCCAGCAGCTTACTACCCAGGGCCGCGGATAGCTATGGCTACACCTTC